This is a list of T cell receptor beta chains from one sample in a study of blood T cell repertoires in COVID-19. The protocol was immunoSEQ multiplex PCR, while the TCRdb copy is restricted to in-frame clones and leaves out a portion. The sample contains under 500,000 clones, about 85% of which appear only once. What was sequenced was PBMCs or T cells enriched from blood (not recorded which). The receptors here all came from a woman aged 18-30 years with acute COVID-19. Each CDR3 is given with its conserved first and last residue. The order of the fields is CDR3 length, D gene, clone size, J gene, V gene, CDR3 DNA, CDR3 protein. A D gene is named only where the DNA matches it firmly. Rows may omit the clone size; those that give it use once, few, many or a size class.

16 . . TRBJ2-5 TRBV6-6 TGTGCCAGCAGTTACTCGGCCCCCAGGGCGACTCAGACCCAGTACTTC CASSYSAPRATQTQYF
13 TRBD1 . TRBJ1-2 TRBV7-3 TGTGCCAGCAGCTGGACAGGGAGAGATGGCTACACCTTC CASSWTGRDGYTF
14 . . TRBJ1-6 TRBV7-6 TGTGCCAGCAGCTTAGCACAGGTTGATTCACCCCTCCACTTT CASSLAQVDSPLHF
14 . . TRBJ2-7 TRBV11-2 TGTGCCAGCAGCTCCCGCCGGGACTCCTCCGAGCAGTACTTC CASSSRRDSSEQYF
18 . . TRBJ2-5 TRBV21-1 TGTGCCAGCAGCAAAATACCGCTAGCGGGGGGGCAGCTGGAGACCCAGTACTTC CASSKIPLAGGQLETQYF
13 . . TRBJ1-1 TRBV23-1 TGCGCCAGCATCAAAAAGATGGCCTCTGGAGCTTTCTTT CASIKKMASGAFF
19 TRBD1 . TRBJ1-3 TRBV7-8 TGTGCCAGCAGCTTAGAAGTCCTTTACAGGGGTATAGGTGGAAACACCATATATTTT CASSLEVLYRGIGGNTIYF
15 . . TRBJ2-3 TRBV5-6 TGTGCCAGCAGCGTAACAGGGTTTAGCACAGATACGCAGTATTTT CASSVTGFSTDTQYF
18 . . TRBJ2-6 TRBV5-1 TGCGCCAGCAGCTTGCTAAGTTTCTCCCGGGCTGGGGCCAACGTCCTGACTTTC CASSLLSFSRAGANVLTF
17 . . TRBJ2-1 TRBV2 TGTGCCAGCAGTGAAGTAGAGCCCCCTTCTATTTACAATGAGCAGTTCTTC CASSEVEPPSIYNEQFF
16 TRBD1 . TRBJ2-7 TRBV15 TGTGCCACCAGCAGAATCCCCCGGACAGGAGTCTACGAGCAGTACTTC CATSRIPRTGVYEQYF
13 . once TRBJ1-6 TRBV7-9 TGTGCCAGCACCGGGGCAACGAATTCACCCCTCCACTTT CASTGATNSPLHF